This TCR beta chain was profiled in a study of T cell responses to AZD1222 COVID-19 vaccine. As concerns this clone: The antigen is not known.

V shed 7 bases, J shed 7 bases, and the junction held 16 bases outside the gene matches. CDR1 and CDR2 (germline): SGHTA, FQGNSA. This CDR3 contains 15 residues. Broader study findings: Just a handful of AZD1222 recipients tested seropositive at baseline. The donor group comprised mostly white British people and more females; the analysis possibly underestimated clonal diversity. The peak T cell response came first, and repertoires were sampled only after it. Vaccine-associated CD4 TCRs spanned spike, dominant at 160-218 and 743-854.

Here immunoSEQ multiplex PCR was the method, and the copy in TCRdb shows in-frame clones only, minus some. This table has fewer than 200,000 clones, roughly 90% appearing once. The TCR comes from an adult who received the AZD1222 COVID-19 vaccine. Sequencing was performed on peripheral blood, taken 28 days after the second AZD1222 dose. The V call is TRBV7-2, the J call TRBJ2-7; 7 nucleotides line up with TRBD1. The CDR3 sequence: CASNFYEQGRGEQYF. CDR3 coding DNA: TGTGCCAGCAACTTTTACGAACAGGGGCGAGGGGAGCAGTACTTC.